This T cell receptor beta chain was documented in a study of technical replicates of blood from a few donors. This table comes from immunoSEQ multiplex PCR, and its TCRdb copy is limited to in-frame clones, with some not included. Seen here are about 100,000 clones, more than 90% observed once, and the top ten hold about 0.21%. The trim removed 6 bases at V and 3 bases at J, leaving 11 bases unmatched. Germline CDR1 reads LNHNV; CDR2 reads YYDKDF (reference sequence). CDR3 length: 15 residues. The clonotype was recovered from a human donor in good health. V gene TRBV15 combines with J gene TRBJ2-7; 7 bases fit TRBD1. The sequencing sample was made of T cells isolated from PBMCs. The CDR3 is CATSRQGALDYEQYF. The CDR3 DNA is TGTGCCACCAGTCGACAGGGTGCCCTAGACTACGAGCAGTACTTC.